Each of the 18 T cell receptor beta chains below was sequenced from the same sample in a study of blood T cell repertoires in COVID-19. The data were produced by immunoSEQ multiplex PCR, yet TCRdb's version contains in-frame clones alone and is incomplete. The repertoire has tens of thousands of clones, over 80% of them found once; the top ten carry 22%. The sample was peripheral blood. The receptor set was obtained from a woman aged 60-75 years with acute or convalescent COVID-19.

The chain carries TRBV19 and TRBJ1-2; 8 bases align to TRBD1. CDR3 length: 13 residues. V lost 6 bases, J lost 7 bases, and 7 bases stayed unmatched. Germline lookup yields CDR1 LNHDA and CDR2 SQIVND (reference sequence). The CDR3 nucleotides read TGTGCCAGTAGCAGGGGGCCCCCATTTGGCTACACCTTC. It is translated as CASSRGPPFGYTF.

The chain recombines TRBV9 with TRBJ1-1, with D possibly being TRBD1 (6 bases). This CDR3 has 16 amino acids. Trimming stripped 4 bases from V and 4 bases from J, with 20 bases between. CDR1 SGDLS and CDR2 YYNGEE come from the germline V gene. The CDR3 spells CASSPSLGRGTTEAFF. The CDR3 DNA reads TGTGCCAGCAGCCCCAGTTTAGGCAGGGGTACCACTGAAGCTTTCTTT.

The rearrangement uses TRBV14 and TRBJ1-4; TRBD1 matches 9 bases. Germline loops: CDR1 SGHDN, CDR2 FVKESK. There are 17 residues in the CDR3. V was pared by 2 bases and J by 8 bases, with 12 bases of the junction left unmatched. This CDR3 is CASSQLAPTGGQEKLFF. The CDR3 region has the DNA TGTGCCAGCAGCCAACTAGCACCCACAGGGGGCCAGGAAAAACTGTTTTTT.

This clone was observed a few times. The chain uses TRBV5-6 and TRBJ2-3; 8 bases map to TRBD2. The CDR3 is 17 amino acids. Germline lookup yields CDR1 SGHDT and CDR2 YYEEEE. Unmatched junction bases numbered 8, after V lost 0 bases and J lost 2 bases. DNA for the CDR3: TGTGCCAGCAGCTTGGTGGCTAGCGGGCTCTCCACAGATACGCAGTATTTT. This gives the protein CASSLVASGLSTDTQYF.

This sequence joins TRBV27 and TRBJ1-2; the match to TRBD1 covers 8 bases. The V and J ends lost 3 bases and 8 bases, in that order; junction bases with no gene match: 5. The CDR3 consists of 13 residues. Germline V CDR1 and CDR2: MNHEY, SMNVEV (reference sequence). CDR3 amino acids: CASSFRQGYGYTF. DNA of the CDR3: TGTGCCAGCAGTTTCCGACAGGGGTACGGCTACACCTTC.

The rearrangement joins TRBV5-6 to TRBJ1-1; D uncertain. CDR1 and CDR2 (germline): SGHDT, YYEEEE. V lost 4 bases, J lost 3 bases, and 10 bases lay in between. There are 13 residues in the CDR3. CDR3 DNA sequence: TGTGCCAGCAGCGGGCGCTGGGACACTGAAGCTTTCTTT. Amino acid sequence: CASSGRWDTEAFF.

The chain couples TRBV19 to TRBJ1-5; maybe TRBD1 (5 bases). Germline loops: CDR1 LNHDA, CDR2 SQIVND (reference sequence). The CDR3 runs 18 residues. With 7 bases removed from V and 1 base from J, the gap between germline ends came to 23 bases. This CDR3 reads CASIPAGGSRVSNQPQHF. CDR3 DNA: TGTGCCAGTATACCGGCCGGGGGATCTAGAGTGAGCAATCAGCCCCAGCATTTT.

This clone was recorded only once. The V call is TRBV19, the J call TRBJ2-7, with TRBD1 matching 8 bases. The CDR3 has 14 amino acids. After removal of 5 bases from V and 5 bases from J, the junction contained 8 bases not matched to a gene. Germline V gives CDR1 LNHDA, CDR2 SQIVND (reference sequence). This chain's CDR3 is CASSPMDREDEQYF. CDR3 sequence (DNA): TGTGCCAGTAGTCCGATGGACAGGGAAGACGAGCAGTACTTC.

This rearrangement joins TRBV7-9 to TRBJ2-3; no clear D. Trimming left V 1 base short and J 2 bases short, with 10 bases between. The germline V gene has CDR1 SEHNR and CDR2 FQNEAQ (reference sequence). The CDR3 has 15 amino acids. The CDR3 DNA reads as TGTGCCAGCAGCTTAGGAGGCAGTTTCACAGATACGCAGTATTTT. It translates to CASSLGGSFTDTQYF.

The V gene is TRBV6-1, the J gene TRBJ1-2, with D unclear. The length of the CDR3 is 13 residues. The ends were cut back, 3 bases at V and 6 bases at J, with 11 bases in the middle. Germline lookup yields CDR1 MNHNS and CDR2 SASEGT. CDR3 in DNA: TGTGCCAGCAGTGAGTCCGGGAGAGATGGCTACACCTTC. Protein product: CASSESGRDGYTF.

This sequence joins TRBV10-3 and TRBJ2-1; 11 nucleotides align to TRBD1. The CDR3 runs 15 residues. Germline CDR1 ENHRY, CDR2 SYGVKD. Losses at the gene ends were 3 bases for V and 5 bases for J; bases not matched to a gene: 3. For the CDR3, the DNA is TGTGCCATCAGTGACCGGGACAGGGGGGACAATGAGCAGTTCTTC. This codes for CAISDRDRGDNEQFF.

The gene calls are TRBV19 and TRBJ1-3; D is ambiguous. This CDR3 is built from 14 residues. CDR1 is LNHDA and CDR2 is SQIVND in the germline V gene (reference sequence). Trimming shortened V by 7 bases and J by 5 bases, and 15 bases separated the two germline ends. The CDR3 DNA reads TGTGCCAGTACCAATCTTTTAACAAGAAACACCATATATTTT. It translates to CASTNLLTRNTIYF.

In its sample, this clone was seen a few times. V gene TRBV5-6 combines with J gene TRBJ2-1; 10 bases are a match to TRBD2. The CDR3 has 15 amino acids. Germline values: CDR1 SGHDT, CDR2 YYEEEE. V shed 5 bases, J shed 8 bases, and the junction held 10 bases outside the gene matches. The CDR3 DNA reads as TGTGCCAGCAGATCCTTGGAGCGGGGGGGCCATGAGCAGTTCTTC. Translating it yields CASRSLERGGHEQFF.

The V gene is TRBV24-1, the J gene TRBJ2-2, with D perhaps TRBD1 (6 bases). This CDR3 has 15 amino acids. Trimming took 2 bases from V and 4 from J, leaving 10 bases between them. Germline CDR1 and CDR2: KGHDR and SFDVKD. The CDR3 bases are TGTGCCACCAGTGATTCACAGGGTCTCACCGGGGAGCTGTTTTTT. It yields the protein CATSDSQGLTGELFF.

This chain joins TRBV15 and TRBJ2-5, with a possible D match to TRBD2 (5 bases). V was cut by 3 bases and J by 0 bases, with 14 bases left in between. Germline V lookup: CDR1 LNHNV, CDR2 YYDKDF (reference sequence). CDR3 size: 16 residues. The CDR3 DNA reads TGTGCCACCAGCAGTACGGGTACGGGATACCAAGAGACCCAGTACTTC. Translation: CATSSTGTGYQETQYF.

The chain has TRBV29-1 and TRBJ1-5; 7 bases match TRBD1. V lost 7 bases, J lost 9 bases, and 12 bases stayed unmatched. CDR1 is SQVTM and CDR2 is ANQGSEA in the germline V gene. The CDR3 length is 13 residues. The CDR3 DNA reads as TGCAGCGCTGCGACAGGGCCCCTGGGGCCCCAGCATTTT. Translation: CSAATGPLGPQHF.

The rearrangement joins TRBV7-6 to TRBJ2-2; TRBD1 matches at 7 bases. This CDR3 contains 13 residues. Germline V gene sequence: CDR1 SGHVS, CDR2 FNYEAQ. Losses at the gene ends were 5 bases for V and 7 bases for J; bases not matched to a gene: 4. The CDR3 region is CASSPGGYGELFF. The DNA for the CDR3 is TGTGCCAGCAGCCCAGGGGGTTACGGGGAGCTGTTTTTT.

The chain employs TRBV13 and TRBJ2-7; 8 bases are a match to TRBD2. This CDR3 spans 15 amino acids. The J segment lost 0 bases and the V segment lost 1 base, leaving 2 bases of the junction unmatched. Germline V gene data show CDR1 as PRHDT and CDR2 as FYEKMQ (reference sequence). The CDR3 DNA follows: TGTGCCAGCAGCTTAGAGCGGGGGAGCTCCTACGAGCAGTACTTC. Protein product: CASSLERGSSYEQYF.